Listed below are T cell receptor beta chains from one sample, sequenced in a study of OX40 agonist ivuxolimab in advanced cancers. Data came from immunoSEQ multiplex PCR; TCRdb stores just in-frame clones and leaves some out. The data hold some 64,000 clones, with 65% to 90% observed a single time. The specimen was CD4+ or CD8+ T cells sorted from blood, collected in a trial of the OX40 agonist ivuxolimab. The source is an adult with an advanced solid tumor such as melanoma, head and neck, liver or kidney cancer. CDR3s include the opening cysteine and the closing phenylalanine or tryptophan. D genes are given only for firm matches. Only part of the rows carry a size: once, few, many, or a class if the clone is expanded.

D gene: TRBD2
V gene: TRBV9
J gene: TRBJ2-1
clone size: .
CDR3 protein: CASGTSGGNEQFF
CDR3 DNA: TGTGCCAGCGGGACTAGCGGGGGCAATGAGCAGTTCTTC

D gene: TRBD1
V gene: TRBV28
J gene: TRBJ2-3
clone size: once
CDR3 protein: CASSTGGRTDTQYF
CDR3 DNA: TGTGCCAGCAGCACAGGGGGTCGCACAGATACGCAGTATTTT

D gene: TRBD2
V gene: TRBV9
J gene: TRBJ2-1
clone size: .
CDR3 protein: CASSATGTIPNEQFF
CDR3 DNA: TGTGCCAGCAGCGCCACCGGGACTATTCCCAATGAGCAGTTCTTC

D gene: .
V gene: TRBV19
J gene: TRBJ1-5
clone size: few
CDR3 protein: CASSIVGQPQHF
CDR3 DNA: TGTGCCAGTAGTATAGTGGGGCAGCCCCAGCATTTT

D gene: .
V gene: TRBV5-1
J gene: TRBJ2-5
clone size: .
CDR3 protein: CASSSRSRQGVQETQYF
CDR3 DNA: TGCGCCAGCAGCTCCCGTTCTCGGCAGGGAGTCCAAGAGACCCAGTACTTC

D gene: TRBD1
V gene: TRBV10-2
J gene: TRBJ2-1
clone size: .
CDR3 protein: CASTPLWTGGRYNEQFF
CDR3 DNA: TGCGCCAGCACCCCACTTTGGACAGGGGGTCGGTACAATGAGCAGTTCTTC

D gene: TRBD1
V gene: TRBV19
J gene: TRBJ1-2
clone size: .
CDR3 protein: CASSIPNRGGYTF
CDR3 DNA: TGTGCCAGTAGTATACCCAACAGGGGCGGCTACACCTTC

D gene: .
V gene: TRBV27
J gene: TRBJ1-1
clone size: .
CDR3 protein: CASSSQEGHSNTEAFF
CDR3 DNA: TGTGCCAGCAGTTCCCAGGAGGGACATTCGAACACTGAAGCTTTCTTT

D gene: TRBD2
V gene: TRBV2
J gene: TRBJ2-7
clone size: .
CDR3 protein: CASSKTSGLYEQYF
CDR3 DNA: TGTGCCAGCAGCAAGACTAGCGGTCTCTACGAGCAGTACTTC

D gene: .
V gene: TRBV7-8
J gene: TRBJ1-1
clone size: .
CDR3 protein: CASSLEGGTEAFF
CDR3 DNA: TGTGCCAGCAGCTTAGAGGGGGGCACTGAAGCTTTCTTT

D gene: TRBD2
V gene: TRBV5-6
J gene: TRBJ2-3
clone size: .
CDR3 protein: CASSFWRGGTDTQYF
CDR3 DNA: TGTGCCAGCAGCTTTTGGCGGGGGGGCACAGATACGCAGTATTTT

D gene: TRBD2
V gene: TRBV7-6
J gene: TRBJ2-5
clone size: .
CDR3 protein: CASSSSGGFSVKETQYF
CDR3 DNA: TGTGCCAGCAGCTCTAGCGGGGGGTTCTCCGTGAAAGAGACCCAGTACTTC

D gene: .
V gene: TRBV5-4
J gene: TRBJ2-1
clone size: .
CDR3 protein: CASSLGREQFF
CDR3 DNA: TGTGCCAGCAGCTTGGGGAGGGAGCAGTTCTTC

D gene: TRBD1
V gene: TRBV5-4
J gene: TRBJ2-7
clone size: .
CDR3 protein: CASSTRTGSDEQYF
CDR3 DNA: TGTGCCAGCAGCACTAGGACAGGGAGCGACGAGCAGTACTTC

D gene: .
V gene: TRBV15
J gene: TRBJ1-3
clone size: few
CDR3 protein: CATSRGASGTIYF
CDR3 DNA: TGTGCCACCAGCAGAGGGGCATCTGGCACCATATATTTT

D gene: .
V gene: TRBV7-9
J gene: TRBJ2-5
clone size: .
CDR3 protein: CASSRTRETQYF
CDR3 DNA: TGTGCCAGCAGCCGGACCAGGGAGACCCAGTACTTC

D gene: .
V gene: TRBV21-1
J gene: TRBJ2-6
clone size: .
CDR3 protein: CASSWGQGEAGANVLTF
CDR3 DNA: TGTGCCAGCAGCTGGGGACAGGGTGAGGCTGGGGCCAACGTCCTGACTTTC

D gene: .
V gene: TRBV6-5
J gene: TRBJ1-2
clone size: .
CDR3 protein: CASNSAGRYNYGYTF
CDR3 DNA: TGTGCCAGCAATTCTGCGGGACGATATAACTATGGCTACACCTTC

D gene: .
V gene: TRBV7-2
J gene: TRBJ1-5
clone size: few
CDR3 protein: CASSLGLGPNQPQHF
CDR3 DNA: TGTGCCAGCAGCTTAGGTTTAGGGCCAAATCAGCCCCAGCATTTT

D gene: .
V gene: TRBV2
J gene: TRBJ1-5
clone size: .
CDR3 protein: CASASGREGFNQPQHF
CDR3 DNA: TGTGCCAGCGCCTCGGGCCGGGAGGGGTTCAATCAGCCCCAGCATTTT

D gene: TRBD2
V gene: TRBV27
J gene: TRBJ2-1
clone size: .
CDR3 protein: CASNHRTSGSLYNEQFF
CDR3 DNA: TGTGCCAGCAACCATAGGACTAGCGGGAGCCTATACAATGAGCAGTTCTTC

D gene: .
V gene: TRBV5-1
J gene: TRBJ2-1
clone size: .
CDR3 protein: CASREGPAQKINEQFF
CDR3 DNA: TGCGCCAGCAGGGAGGGACCGGCCCAAAAGATTAATGAGCAGTTCTTC

D gene: .
V gene: TRBV4-1
J gene: TRBJ2-3
clone size: once
CDR3 protein: CASSPHTDTQYF
CDR3 DNA: TGCGCCAGCAGCCCGCACACAGATACGCAGTATTTT

D gene: .
V gene: TRBV6-7
J gene: TRBJ2-7
clone size: .
CDR3 protein: CASSYSKDSYEQYF
CDR3 DNA: TGTGCCAGCAGTTACTCGAAGGACAGCTACGAGCAGTACTTC

D gene: .
V gene: TRBV7-6
J gene: TRBJ2-7
clone size: .
CDR3 protein: CASSTPPGVRSYEQYF
CDR3 DNA: TGTGCCAGCAGCACCCCCCCGGGGGTAAGATCCTACGAGCAGTACTTC

D gene: .
V gene: TRBV6-5
J gene: TRBJ1-1
clone size: .
CDR3 protein: CASSYWSGVGTEAFF
CDR3 DNA: TGTGCCAGCAGTTATTGGAGCGGGGTGGGTACTGAAGCTTTCTTT

D gene: TRBD2
V gene: TRBV27
J gene: TRBJ2-7
clone size: .
CDR3 protein: CASSRLADSYEQYF
CDR3 DNA: TGTGCCAGCAGCAGACTAGCGGACAGCTACGAGCAGTACTTC

D gene: TRBD1
V gene: TRBV10-3
J gene: TRBJ1-1
clone size: .
CDR3 protein: CAISERQGDTEAFF
CDR3 DNA: TGTGCCATCAGTGAGCGGCAGGGGGACACTGAAGCTTTCTTT

D gene: TRBD1
V gene: TRBV6-1
J gene: TRBJ2-2
clone size: .
CDR3 protein: CASHRDRAAGELFF
CDR3 DNA: TGTGCCAGCCACCGGGACAGGGCGGCCGGGGAGCTGTTTTTT

D gene: TRBD1
V gene: TRBV6-5
J gene: TRBJ2-7
clone size: .
CDR3 protein: CASIPGTGFYEQYF
CDR3 DNA: TGTGCCAGCATTCCTGGGACAGGGTTCTACGAGCAGTACTTC

D gene: TRBD2
V gene: TRBV30
J gene: TRBJ2-7
clone size: .
CDR3 protein: CAWSTQQLAGVDEQYF
CDR3 DNA: TGTGCCTGGAGTACGCAACAACTAGCGGGAGTGGACGAGCAGTACTTC

D gene: TRBD1
V gene: TRBV9
J gene: TRBJ2-4
clone size: .
CDR3 protein: CASSFQDRGSNIQYF
CDR3 DNA: TGTGCCAGCAGCTTCCAGGACAGGGGCTCTAACATTCAGTACTTC

D gene: TRBD1
V gene: TRBV2
J gene: TRBJ1-6
clone size: few
CDR3 protein: CASMRTGLSPLHF
CDR3 DNA: TGTGCCAGCATGAGGACAGGGCTTTCACCCCTCCACTTT

D gene: .
V gene: TRBV5-4
J gene: TRBJ1-1
clone size: .
CDR3 protein: CASSSGRLNTEAFF
CDR3 DNA: TGTGCCAGCAGCTCGGGACGTCTGAACACTGAAGCTTTCTTT

D gene: TRBD2
V gene: TRBV30
J gene: TRBJ2-7
clone size: .
CDR3 protein: CAWSVSPLAGAYEQYF
CDR3 DNA: TGTGCCTGGAGTGTATCCCCTCTAGCGGGGGCCTACGAGCAGTACTTC

D gene: .
V gene: TRBV7-9
J gene: TRBJ2-7
clone size: few
CDR3 protein: CASSRTPYEQYF
CDR3 DNA: TGTGCCAGCAGCCGTACCCCCTACGAGCAGTACTTC

D gene: .
V gene: TRBV6-5
J gene: TRBJ2-2
clone size: .
CDR3 protein: CASSYLRANTGELFF
CDR3 DNA: TGTGCCAGCAGTTACTTGAGAGCAAACACCGGGGAGCTGTTTTTT

D gene: .
V gene: TRBV4-2
J gene: TRBJ2-3
clone size: .
CDR3 protein: CASSQDLASIVEATQYF
CDR3 DNA: TGTGCCAGCAGCCAAGATTTAGCGTCTATCGTCGAGGCTACGCAGTATTTT

D gene: TRBD1
V gene: TRBV6-5
J gene: TRBJ1-6
clone size: .
CDR3 protein: CASSLQQGANSPLHF
CDR3 DNA: TGTGCCAGCAGCCTTCAACAGGGGGCGAATTCACCCCTCCACTTT

D gene: TRBD2
V gene: TRBV6-1
J gene: TRBJ2-4
clone size: .
CDR3 protein: CASSEALAAGELAKNIQYF
CDR3 DNA: TGTGCCAGCAGTGAAGCACTAGCGGCCGGAGAACTAGCCAAAAACATTCAGTACTTC

D gene: .
V gene: TRBV11-2
J gene: TRBJ2-3
clone size: .
CDR3 protein: CASSLEDYPTSTDTQYF
CDR3 DNA: TGTGCCAGCAGCTTAGAAGACTATCCTACTAGCACAGATACGCAGTATTTT

D gene: TRBD1
V gene: TRBV6-5
J gene: TRBJ1-1
clone size: .
CDR3 protein: CATLGTGAKNTEAFF
CDR3 DNA: TGTGCCACCCTAGGCACAGGGGCAAAGAACACTGAAGCTTTCTTT

D gene: .
V gene: TRBV11-2
J gene: TRBJ2-3
clone size: .
CDR3 protein: CASGRGAADTQYF
CDR3 DNA: TGTGCCAGCGGTAGGGGGGCGGCAGATACGCAGTATTTT

D gene: .
V gene: TRBV19
J gene: TRBJ1-5
clone size: .
CDR3 protein: CASSMVPYSNQPQHF
CDR3 DNA: TGTGCCAGTAGTATGGTGCCCTATAGCAATCAGCCCCAGCATTTT

D gene: .
V gene: TRBV5-6
J gene: TRBJ2-7
clone size: .
CDR3 protein: CASSLAWRHHQSSYEQYF
CDR3 DNA: TGTGCCAGCAGCTTGGCCTGGCGCCACCATCAATCCTCCTACGAGCAGTACTTC

D gene: .
V gene: TRBV2
J gene: TRBJ2-7
clone size: once
CDR3 protein: CASSGTGVPYEQYF
CDR3 DNA: TGTGCCAGCAGTGGTACAGGTGTCCCCTACGAGCAGTACTTC

D gene: .
V gene: TRBV5-8
J gene: TRBJ2-2
clone size: .
CDR3 protein: CASSPLDRDTGELFF
CDR3 DNA: TGTGCCAGCAGTCCTCTAGACAGAGACACCGGGGAGCTGTTTTTT

D gene: .
V gene: TRBV12-5
J gene: TRBJ2-1
clone size: once
CDR3 protein: CASGLFRDGAFYNEQFF
CDR3 DNA: TGTGCTAGTGGTCTCTTCCGGGACGGTGCCTTCTACAATGAGCAGTTCTTC

D gene: TRBD2
V gene: TRBV4-2
J gene: TRBJ2-5
clone size: .
CDR3 protein: CASSQGLAGGEETQYF
CDR3 DNA: TGTGCCAGCAGCCAAGGGTTAGCGGGAGGGGAAGAGACCCAGTACTTC

D gene: .
V gene: TRBV5-1
J gene: TRBJ2-7
clone size: .
CDR3 protein: CASSSAGLYEQYF
CDR3 DNA: TGCGCCAGCAGCTCGGCAGGATTATACGAGCAGTACTTC

D gene: .
V gene: TRBV20-1
J gene: TRBJ1-1
clone size: .
CDR3 protein: CSARITEEAFF
CDR3 DNA: TGCAGTGCCCGAATTACAGAAGAAGCTTTCTTT

D gene: TRBD2
V gene: TRBV7-8
J gene: TRBJ2-1
clone size: .
CDR3 protein: CASSLARLALYNEQFF
CDR3 DNA: TGTGCCAGCAGCTTAGCCAGACTAGCGCTCTACAATGAGCAGTTCTTC

D gene: .
V gene: TRBV9
J gene: TRBJ2-2
clone size: .
CDR3 protein: CASSFRGGHDLTGELFF
CDR3 DNA: TGTGCCAGCAGCTTCCGTGGAGGTCACGACTTAACCGGGGAGCTGTTTTTT

D gene: .
V gene: TRBV11-3
J gene: TRBJ2-2
clone size: once
CDR3 protein: CASSPVRGGELFF
CDR3 DNA: TGTGCCAGCAGCCCTGTGAGAGGAGGGGAGCTGTTTTTT